This passage covers 24 T cell receptor beta chains from one sample sequenced in a study of CD8 T cells in ankylosing spondylitis. TCRdb redid the calling of the 5' RACE reads with MiXCR, one entry per CDR3 protein. This sample has some 220,000 distinct CDR3 sequences; 7.5% to 9.5% occur once, and the top ten carry around 4.4%. Sequencing was carried out using blood, either unsorted or a sorted T cell fraction (not recorded which). Receptors were obtained from a female donor with ankylosing spondylitis or in good health (not recorded which).

This clonotype came up many times. The chain couples TRBV5-1 to TRBJ2-7; maybe TRBD2 (6 bases). The CDR3 has 16 amino acids. Germline CDR1 SGHRS, CDR2 YFSETQ. V was shortened by 3 bases and J by 4 bases, with 20 bases between the two germline ends. The CDR3 DNA reads TGCGCCAGCAGCTCTCAGGCGGCTAGCGAAGGGTACGAGCAGTACTTC. Protein product: CASSSQAASEGYEQYF.

This clonotype was counted at least ten times. The chain joins TRBV28 to TRBJ2-7; TRBD2 might be the D (6 bases). V was pared by 7 bases and J by 2 bases, with 15 bases between. CDR1 MDHEN and CDR2 SYDVKM come from the germline V gene. This CDR3 is built from 14 residues. The chain's CDR3 is CASKEGRRAYEQYF. The DNA for the CDR3 is TGTGCCAGCAAGGAGGGTCGGAGAGCCTACGAGCAGTACTTC.

This clonotype was seen ten or more times. The CDR3 here is CASSPLGWLNTEAFF. The CDR3 coding sequence is TGTGCCAGCAGCCCCCTGGGTTGGCTGAACACTGAAGCTTTCTTT. The chain links TRBV9 to TRBJ1-1; D not resolved. CDR3 length equals 15 residues. The V and J ends lost 4 bases and 0 bases respectively, with 13 bases between them. Germline CDR1 is SGDLS and CDR2 is YYNGEE.

This clonotype was observed a few times. The chain joins TRBV20-1 to TRBJ1-2; TRBD1 might be the D (6 bases). The germline gives CDR1 DFQATT, CDR2 SNEGSKA (reference sequence). V shed 3 bases and J shed 0 bases, with 14 bases lying between them. The CDR3 is 15 residues long. The CDR3 sequence: CSARGAGRANYGYTF. DNA for the CDR3: TGCAGTGCTAGGGGGGCGGGGAGGGCTAACTATGGCTACACCTTC.

In this sample, this clonotype turned up many times. This chain joins TRBV6-1 and TRBJ2-2; 8 bases line up with TRBD2. Trimming at V came to 9 bases and at J to 1 base, leaving 13 bases not matched to a gene. This CDR3 is 17 amino acids long. Germline V gene sequence: CDR1 MNHNS, CDR2 SASEGT. The CDR3 DNA reads TGTGCCAGTCGGGGGGACTTAGCGGGAATGAACACCGGGGAGCTGTTTTTT. Its translation: CASRGDLAGMNTGELFF.

This clonotype was seen repeatedly, ten times or more. This chain connects TRBV20-1 to TRBJ2-7; D is unresolved. The V gene's germline CDR1 is DFQATT and CDR2 SNEGSKA (reference sequence). The CDR3 loop spans 13 amino acids. The V end was cut by 4 bases, the J end by 7 bases, with 17 bases between. CDR3 sequence reads: CSAIRSTHLEQYF. CDR3 nucleotide sequence: TGCAGTGCTATACGGAGTACGCATTTGGAGCAGTACTTC.

In its sample, this clonotype was seen a few times. This chain joins TRBV18 and TRBJ1-3; TRBD1 is a possible D gene (5 bases). Trimming pared 3 bases from V and 3 bases from J, leaving 9 bases between. The CDR3 extends over 14 amino acids. Germline V gene lookup returns CDR1 KGHSH and CDR2 LQKENI. The CDR3 sequence is CASSPGTYGNTIYF. The DNA of the CDR3 is TGTGCCAGCTCACCCGGGACGTATGGAAACACCATATATTTT.

This clonotype was counted many times. V is TRBV4-1 and J is TRBJ2-2, with 10 bases that match TRBD1. The length of the CDR3 is 16 residues. J lost 7 bases, V lost 3 bases, and 8 bases had no gene match. Looked up from germline, CDR1 is MGHRA and CDR2 is YSYEKL. CDR3 DNA sequence: TGCGCCAGCAGCCACCGGACAGGGGGACCAGGCGGGGAGCTGTTTTTT. Encoded protein: CASSHRTGGPGGELFF.

This clonotype was found many times. The genes are TRBV2 and TRBJ2-7; the match to TRBD2 covers 9 bases. The CDR3 loop spans 14 amino acids. V lost 8 bases, J lost 7 bases, and 12 bases stayed unmatched. Germline CDR1 reads SNHLY; CDR2 reads FYNNEI. CDR3 residues: CASLLAGQTREQYF. The DNA of the CDR3 is TGTGCCAGCCTACTAGCGGGCCAAACGAGGGAGCAGTACTTC.

This clonotype was observed many times. V usage is TRBV6-5 and J usage is TRBJ2-7; TRBD2 aligns across 8 bases. CDR3 length: 15 amino acids. CDR1 MNHEY and CDR2 SVGAGI come from the germline V gene. J was trimmed by 3 bases and V by 3 bases; bases with no gene match: 7. In DNA form, the CDR3 reads TGTGCCAGCAGTTATGGGGGTAGCGGGAACTACGAGCAGTACTTC. Translation: CASSYGGSGNYEQYF.

The table lists this clonotype with many counts. This chain connects TRBV15 to TRBJ1-5; TRBD1 matches at 7 bases. V gave up 1 base and J gave up 6 bases; unmatched junction bases: 9. Germline values: CDR1 LNHNV, CDR2 YYDKDF (reference sequence). The CDR3 contains 16 residues. CDR3 DNA sequence: TGTGCCACCAGCAGAGGACAGGGCGTGATGGTTCAGCCCCAGCATTTT. Its translation: CATSRGQGVMVQPQHF.

This clonotype was detected many times. This rearrangement joins TRBV6-5 to TRBJ1-5; D is possibly TRBD1 (6 bases). There are 16 residues in the CDR3. Germline V gives CDR1 MNHEY, CDR2 SVGAGI. Trimming removed 2 bases at V and 4 bases at J, with 15 bases between. CDR3 sequence (DNA): TGTGCCAGCAGTTACGACAGGAGGGTTGGAAATCAGCCCCAGCATTTT. This sequence encodes CASSYDRRVGNQPQHF.

This clonotype was observed a handful of times. This chain joins TRBV5-5 and TRBJ2-7; possibly TRBD1 for D (5 bases). The CDR3 contains 13 residues. Germline V lookup: CDR1 SGHKS, CDR2 YYEKEE (reference sequence). The ends were cut back, 0 bases at V and 2 bases at J, with 6 bases in the middle. CDR3 bases: TGTGCCAGCAGCTTGGTCAGGGCCTACGAGCAGTACTTC. Translating it yields CASSLVRAYEQYF.

This clonotype appeared many times. The chain links TRBV2 to TRBJ1-2; D not resolved. CDR1 SNHLY and CDR2 FYNNEI come from the germline V gene. This CDR3 comprises 14 residues. Trimming left V 6 bases short and J 0 bases short, with 11 bases between. CDR3 in amino acids: CASSELGPNYGYTF. The CDR3 nucleotides are TGTGCCAGCAGCGAACTTGGCCCTAACTATGGCTACACCTTC. Full variable domain (remainder filled in from reference TRBV2 and TRBJ1-2): EPEVTQTPSHQVTQMGQEVILRCVPISNHLYFYWYRQILGQKVEFLVSFYNNEISEKSEIFDDQFSVERPDGSNFTLKIRSTKLEDSAMYFCASSELGPNYGYTFGSGTRLTVV.

Ten or more counts support this clonotype. The chain combines TRBV20-1 with TRBJ2-1; TRBD2 aligns across 8 bases. The germline CDR1 and CDR2 sequences are DFQATT and SNEGSKA (reference sequence). The CDR3 has 13 residues. The CDR3 loop reads CSAWIAGNDEQFF. DNA of the CDR3: TGCAGCGCCTGGATAGCGGGAAACGATGAGCAGTTCTTC.

In its sample, this clonotype was seen many times. This chain uses TRBV14 with TRBJ2-4; D remains unclear. This CDR3 is built from 15 residues. Trimming stripped 3 bases from V and 0 bases from J, with 9 bases between. Looked up from germline, CDR1 is SGHDN and CDR2 is FVKESK. CDR3 residues: CASSHISSAKNIQYF. In DNA form, the CDR3 reads TGTGCCAGCAGCCATATCAGCTCAGCCAAAAACATTCAGTACTTC.

This clonotype was detected many times. V gene TRBV5-1 combines with J gene TRBJ1-1, with D possibly TRBD1 on 5 matching bases. CDR1 is SGHRS, CDR2 YFSETQ, per germline. This CDR3 spans 16 amino acids. Between the trimmed V and J ends, which lost 0 bases and 3 bases, there was a span of 15 bases. In nucleotides, the CDR3 is TGCGCCAGCAGCTTGGAGGGGTTGGGAGGGGACACTGAAGCTTTCTTT. Translated: CASSLEGLGGDTEAFF.

This clonotype came up many times. The rearrangement joins TRBV10-3 to TRBJ1-1; 9 nucleotides line up with TRBD1. V was clipped by 9 bases and J by 7 bases; unmatched bases: 9. Germline V gene data show CDR1 as ENHRY and CDR2 as SYGVKD. The CDR3 loop spans 13 amino acids. This chain's CDR3 is CAIYRGRGGEAFF. Here the CDR3 DNA reads TGTGCCATTTACAGGGGGCGAGGAGGTGAAGCTTTCTTT.

There are many counts of this clonotype. V gene TRBV5-1 combines with J gene TRBJ2-3; D not resolved. The ends were cut back, 4 bases at V and 2 bases at J, with 11 bases in the middle. Germline V gives CDR1 SGHRS, CDR2 YFSETQ. The CDR3 totals 14 residues. CDR3 nucleotides: TGCGCCAGCAGCCCCCGGACCGACACAGATACGCAGTATTTT. This gives the protein CASSPRTDTDTQYF.

This clonotype was picked up many times. The chain uses TRBV5-1 and TRBJ2-1; D is possibly TRBD2 (6 bases). Trimming cost V 0 bases and J 6 bases, with 7 bases left between them. Per germline, CDR1 SGHRS and CDR2 YFSETQ. The CDR3 spans 13 residues. Written as DNA, the CDR3 is TGCGCCAGCAGCTTGGAGGGACTCAATGAGCAGTTCTTC. Amino acid sequence: CASSLEGLNEQFF.

The table lists this clonotype with many counts. J is TRBJ2-7 and V is TRBV20-1; 9 nucleotides agree with TRBD2. After removal of 5 bases from V and 2 bases from J, the junction contained 7 bases not matched to a gene. The CDR3 length is 14 residues. Germline V CDR1 and CDR2: DFQATT, SNEGSKA (reference sequence). CDR3 loop: CSAGSLAGTYEQYF. Written as DNA, the CDR3 is TGCAGTGCTGGAAGTCTAGCGGGAACCTACGAGCAGTACTTC.

The rearrangement joins TRBV5-1 to TRBJ2-7; D might be TRBD2 (5 bases). Trimming removed 2 bases at V and 1 base at J, with 13 bases between. The germline V gene has CDR1 SGHRS and CDR2 YFSETQ. This CDR3 is 15 amino acids long. Here the CDR3 reads CASSFASGPSYEQYF. CDR3 in DNA: TGCGCCAGCAGCTTTGCCAGCGGTCCTTCCTACGAGCAGTACTTC.

This clonotype was found many times. The chain uses TRBV28 and TRBJ2-1; D is possibly TRBD2 (6 bases). Trimming removed 3 bases from V and 8 bases from J, with 11 bases in between. Germline V gene sequence: CDR1 MDHEN, CDR2 SYDVKM. The CDR3 loop spans 13 amino acids. The CDR3 DNA reads TGTGCCAGCAGTTTGGTCGGGAGCGATGAGCAGTTCTTC. Its protein is CASSLVGSDEQFF.

This clonotype showed up many times. The chain carries TRBV20-1 and TRBJ2-2; D ambiguous. The CDR3 spans 14 residues. Per germline, CDR1 DFQATT and CDR2 SNEGSKA (reference sequence). Trimming shortened V by 1 base and J by 3 bases, and 9 bases separated the two germline ends. This CDR3 reads CSARANQHTGELFF. DNA of the CDR3: TGCAGTGCTAGAGCTAACCAACACACCGGGGAGCTGTTTTTT.